Listed here is a single T cell receptor beta chain. Its antigen is currently unknown. It was across several immunoSEQ plates that each subset's genomic DNA was evenly split. The method was immunoSEQ multiplex PCR; TCRdb's version includes in-frame clones alone and lacks a portion of them. The sample comprises 2 million to 2.5 million clones, more than 85% of which are singletons, and 0.36% rests with the top ten. Memory CD4+ cells were the fraction left after CD45RA+ naive selection. This CDR3 spans 17 amino acids. V lost 6 bases, J lost 2 bases, and 21 bases lay in between. Looked up from germline, CDR1 is MNHEY and CDR2 is SMNVEV (reference sequence). This record comes from a study of shared clonotypes between healthy human individuals. General study results and limits: What rarefaction showed was incomplete sorted-subset sequencing despite large depth. Naive subsets usually exceeded memory subsets in estimated richness.

The TCR originated in a man aged 18 to 30 in good health. Some clones in this sample may be carry-over from other donors' samples. This chain uses TRBV27 with TRBJ2-3; possibly TRBD2 for D (6 bases). The sequenced sample was naive CD4+ T cells from PBMCs. The subset was: CD45RA+ positively selected. CDR3 sequence: CASRTTGLLPLTDTQYF. The CDR3 coding sequence is TGTGCCAGCAGGACTACGGGACTCCTACCCCTCACAGATACGCAGTATTTT.